The 8 T cell receptor beta chains below were found in one sample sequenced in a study of T cells after posttransplantation cyclophosphamide. Some clones are missing from TCRdb's copy, which holds only in-frame ones; the method was immunoSEQ multiplex PCR. This sample carries about 44,000 clones, none of them present only once. Source material: PBMCs. The receptor set was obtained from a man in his forties in good health, CMV-negative, and a related stem cell transplant donor.

This clone was recorded at least ten times. V usage is TRBV7-9 and J usage is TRBJ2-4; 8 nucleotides match TRBD1. Germline V gene lookup returns CDR1 SEHNR and CDR2 FQNEAQ (reference sequence). The length of the CDR3 is 13 residues. V lost 4 bases to trimming and J lost 7 bases; unmatched junction nucleotides: 3. CDR3 amino acids: CASSSRQGNIQYF. In DNA form, the CDR3 reads TGTGCCAGCAGCTCTCGACAGGGGAACATTCAGTACTTC.

This clone has at least ten counts. For the CDR3, the DNA is TGTGCCAGCCGGACAGGGCGCAATCAGCCCCAGCATTTT. It is translated as CASRTGRNQPQHF. The genes are TRBV6-5 and TRBJ1-5; 8 nucleotides align to TRBD1. The CDR3 loop spans 13 amino acids. The germline V gene has CDR1 MNHEY and CDR2 SVGAGI. Trimming removed 8 bases from V and 2 bases from J; junction bases left unmatched: 2.

The sample holds many counts of this clone. The chain employs TRBV29-1 and TRBJ1-1; perhaps TRBD1 as D (6 bases). The CDR3 consists of 13 residues. Per the germline V gene, CDR1 is SQVTM and CDR2 is ANQGSEA. V lost 2 bases to trimming and J lost 1 base, with 8 bases between them. CDR3 sequence reads: CSVERTENTEAFF. For the CDR3, the DNA is TGCAGCGTTGAAAGGACAGAGAACACTGAAGCTTTCTTT.

This clone was detected ten times or more. The chain couples TRBV19 to TRBJ1-1, with a weak D call TRBD1 (5 bases). The CDR3 consists of 14 residues. CDR1 and CDR2 (germline): LNHDA, SQIVND (reference sequence). V gave up 0 bases and J gave up 4 bases, with 9 bases separating them. Here the CDR3 reads CASSIDHGGTEAFF. CDR3 in DNA: TGTGCCAGTAGTATAGATCACGGGGGCACTGAAGCTTTCTTT.

This clone was counted a few times. The rearrangement links TRBV7-8 to TRBJ2-4; 12 bases are a match to TRBD2. J was trimmed by 2 bases and V by 2 bases; bases with no gene match: 4. The CDR3 sequence is 17 residues long. Germline-derived CDR1 and CDR2 are SGHVS and FQNEAQ. This CDR3 reads CASSLFLAGGSKNIQYF. The CDR3 coding sequence is TGTGCCAGCAGCTTATTTCTAGCGGGGGGGTCCAAAAACATTCAGTACTTC.

This clone was observed many times. The chain carries TRBV13 and TRBJ2-1; a possible D gene is TRBD2 (5 bases). The CDR3 runs 13 residues. Germline V gene sequence: CDR1 PRHDT, CDR2 FYEKMQ (reference sequence). The V end lost 1 base, the J end lost 9 bases, and 10 bases lay between the germline ends. CDR3 region: CASSLVGVSEQFF. In nucleotides, the CDR3 is TGTGCCAGCAGCTTAGTCGGGGTGAGTGAGCAGTTCTTC.

This clone has a count of ten or more. This rearrangement joins TRBV2 to TRBJ2-2; D possibly corresponds to TRBD1 (7 bases). The V and J ends lost 5 bases and 5 bases respectively, with 9 bases between them. This CDR3 has 13 residues. Looked up from germline, CDR1 is SNHLY and CDR2 is FYNNEI. CDR3 nucleotide sequence: TGTGCCAGCAGTCAGGGGGGAACCGGGGAGCTGTTTTTT. Translated, it gives CASSQGGTGELFF.

The sample holds many counts of this clone. The V gene is TRBV10-3, the J gene TRBJ2-2; maybe TRBD2 (6 bases). There are 14 residues in the CDR3. V shed 7 bases and J shed 1 base, with 10 bases lying between them. Germline V lookup: CDR1 ENHRY, CDR2 SYGVKD. CDR3 in DNA: TGTGCCATCAAGGTGGGGGGGAACACCGGGGAGCTGTTTTTT. Amino acid sequence: CAIKVGGNTGELFF.